These 27 T cell receptor beta chains originate from one sample sequenced in a study of Ad26.COV2.S vaccination and SARS-CoV-2 variants. This sample's treatment: some 20 received Ad26.COV2.S at low or high dose, single or two shots; roughly five received placebo; per-sample allocation not given. Collection of the samples took place on day 63 after the first injection of vaccine or placebo. This table comes from immunoSEQ multiplex PCR, and its TCRdb copy is limited to in-frame clones, with some not included. The sample gives 350,000 to 500,000 clones, approximately 87% of which show up once; less than 4% is in the top ten. The sample here was peripheral blood, taken in a trial of Ad26.COV2.S vaccine versus placebo. These receptors originate from a person between 18 and 60 years old who received the Ad26.COV2.S COVID-19 vaccine or a placebo.

The chain carries TRBV28 and TRBJ2-1; 7 bases line up with TRBD1. J was trimmed by 14 bases and V by 2 bases; bases with no gene match: 6. Germline values: CDR1 MDHEN, CDR2 SYDVKM. The CDR3 has 12 residues. Here the CDR3 reads CASSLPTGVEFF. CDR3 in DNA: TGTGCCAGCAGTTTACCCACAGGGGTGGAGTTCTTC.

The gene calls are TRBV5-1 and TRBJ2-5; 10 nucleotides agree with TRBD1. CDR3 length equals 15 residues. CDR1 and CDR2 from the germline V gene are SGHRS and YFSETQ. The V segment lost 5 bases and the J segment 4 bases; nucleotides outside the gene matches: 8. For the CDR3, the DNA is TGCGCCAGCAGACCCTCGGACAGGGGGGGAGAGACCCAGTACTTC. This codes for CASRPSDRGGETQYF.

The chain employs TRBV6-5 and TRBJ1-1; 7 bases fit TRBD1. Looked up from germline, CDR1 is MNHEY and CDR2 is SVGAGI. Trimming removed 7 bases from V and 1 base from J; junction bases left unmatched: 6. The CDR3 has 14 amino acids. The DNA of the CDR3 is TGTGCCAGCACTCCGACAGGGACGAACACTGAAGCTTTCTTT. This sequence encodes CASTPTGTNTEAFF.

This chain uses TRBV18 with TRBJ1-5; D is perhaps TRBD1 (6 bases). Per germline, CDR1 KGHSH and CDR2 LQKENI. Trimming left V 3 bases short and J 0 bases short, with 12 bases between. The CDR3 is made up of 16 amino acids. The CDR3 sequence is CASSPTGYDSNQPQHF. The CDR3, as DNA: TGTGCCAGCTCACCTACAGGGTATGATAGCAATCAGCCCCAGCATTTT. The variable domain in full, with the rest retrieved from reference TRBV18 and TRBJ1-5, is NAGVMQNPRHLVRRRGQEARLRCSPMKGHSHVYWYRQLPEEGLKFMVYLQKENIIDESGMPKERFSAEFPKEGPSILRIQQVVRGDSAAYFCASSPTGYDSNQPQHFGDGTRLSIL.

The J gene is TRBJ1-6, the V gene TRBV6-5; tentatively, D is TRBD1 (5 bases). The germline gives CDR1 MNHEY, CDR2 SVGAGI. Deletions cut 5 bases from V and 9 bases from J, with 17 bases between. This CDR3 region has 15 residues. CDR3 residues: CASSILRTGGSPLHF. DNA of the CDR3: TGTGCCAGCAGTATCCTCCGGACGGGGGGTTCACCCCTCCACTTT.

Comment on this clone: The same CDR3 is also encoded by other DNA sequences in this sample. The J gene is TRBJ2-3, the V gene TRBV19, with unresolved D. The V gene's germline CDR1 is LNHDA and CDR2 SQIVND (reference sequence). The V end was cut by 7 bases, the J end by 1 base, with 9 bases between. The CDR3 length is 13 residues. CDR3 nucleotides: TGTGCCAGTACCTCTGGGGGCACAGATACGCAGTATTTT. Protein product: CASTSGGTDTQYF. Supplemented by reference TRBV19 and TRBJ2-3, the full variable domain reads DGGITQSPKYLFRKEGQNVTLSCEQNLNHDAMYWYRQDPGQGLRLIYYSQIVNDFQKGDIAEGYSVSREKKESFPLTVTSAQKNPTAFYLCASTSGGTDTQYFGPGTRLTVL.

This rearrangement joins TRBV16 to TRBJ1-2, with TRBD1 matching over 8 bases. Germline-derived CDR1 and CDR2 are KGHSY and FQNENV. The CDR3 sequence is 14 residues long. With V trimmed by 2 bases and J by 7 bases, 6 bases remained unmatched. The CDR3 DNA follows: TGTGCCAGCAGCCAAGCAGGGGGCACCGGTGGCTACACCTTC. The encoded protein is CASSQAGGTGGYTF.

The J gene is TRBJ2-2, the V gene TRBV6-6; no clear D. CDR1 is MNHNY, CDR2 SVGAGI, per germline (reference sequence). The CDR3 totals 15 residues. The V end was cut by 2 bases, the J end by 5 bases, with 12 bases between. CDR3: CASSYPFGQTGELFF. In DNA, the CDR3 is TGTGCCAGCAGTTACCCCTTCGGGCAGACCGGGGAGCTGTTTTTT.

The rearrangement joins TRBV20-1 to TRBJ2-7; no clear D gene. The CDR3 loop spans 10 amino acids. The V end was cut by 6 bases, the J end by 4 bases, with 7 bases between. The germline gives CDR1 DFQATT, CDR2 SNEGSKA (reference sequence). CDR3 nucleotides: TGCAGTGCGGACGCGTACGAGCAGTACTTC. As protein: CSADAYEQYF.

The chain employs TRBV5-4 and TRBJ2-3; 14 bases agree with TRBD2. Germline trimming cut 3 bases from V and 3 bases from J; bases unmatched to any gene: 9. Germline V gene sequence: CDR1 SGHNT, CDR2 YYREEE (reference sequence). This CDR3 is 18 amino acids long. In DNA form, the CDR3 reads TGTGCCAGCAGCTGGGCCGGGACTAGCGGGGGAGTGACAGATACGCAGTATTTT. Its protein product is CASSWAGTSGGVTDTQYF.

The genes are TRBV12-3 or TRBV12-4 and TRBJ2-1; D not certain. The CDR3 runs to 12 residues. Between the trimmed V and J ends, which lost 1 base and 6 bases, there was a span of 4 bases. The CDR3 loop is CASSLGPNEQFF. CDR3 nucleotides: TGTGCCAGCAGTTTAGGCCCCAATGAGCAGTTCTTC.

The rearrangement uses TRBV28 and TRBJ1-2; TRBD1 might be the D (5 bases). The V and J ends lost 3 bases and 5 bases respectively, with 19 bases between them. CDR1 is MDHEN and CDR2 is SYDVKM in the germline V gene. CDR3 length: 16 amino acids. The CDR3 DNA reads TGTGCCAGCAGTTTTGGATTTGTCAGGGAGATATATGGCTACACCTTC. Translation gives CASSFGFVREIYGYTF.

This clone is a singleton in its sample. This rearrangement joins TRBV9 to TRBJ2-3, with D perhaps matching TRBD2 (5 bases). The germline gives CDR1 SGDLS, CDR2 YYNGEE. Trimming cost V 0 bases and J 8 bases, with 10 bases left between them. The CDR3 sequence is 13 residues long. The CDR3 DNA sequence: TGTGCCAGCAGCGTAGGGGCAGAGGGTACGCAGTATTTT. Translated: CASSVGAEGTQYF.

The chain uses TRBV2 and TRBJ1-5; D remains unclear. From germline, CDR1 is SNHLY and CDR2 FYNNEI. Trimming pared 2 bases from V and 7 bases from J, leaving 12 bases between. The CDR3 spans 14 residues. The CDR3 reads CASSERRPPQPQHF. Here the CDR3 DNA reads TGTGCCAGCAGTGAAAGGCGCCCTCCCCAGCCCCAGCATTTT.

V gene TRBV3-1 (or the pseudogene TRBV3-2) combines with J gene TRBJ2-7, with 11 positions matching TRBD1. The CDR3 runs to 14 residues. Germline V lookup: CDR1 LGHDT, CDR2 YNNKEL (reference sequence). J gave up 6 bases and V 4 bases, and 5 bases lay outside the gene matches. CDR3 loop: CASSPGQGACEQYF. CDR3 nucleotides: TGTGCCAGCAGCCCCGGACAGGGGGCATGCGAGCAGTACTTC.

The table lists this clone with many counts. The chain joins TRBV15 to TRBJ1-5; TRBD1 is a possible D gene (6 bases). Trimming left V 0 bases short and J 7 bases short, with 10 bases between. The length of the CDR3 is 14 residues. Germline assignment: CDR1 LNHNV and CDR2 YYDKDF (reference sequence). CDR3 residues: CATSRDHRDQPQHF. The CDR3 nucleotides are TGTGCCACCAGCAGAGATCACAGGGACCAGCCCCAGCATTTT.

The chain couples TRBV9 to TRBJ2-7; D is undetermined. This CDR3 region has 15 residues. CDR1 is SGDLS and CDR2 is YYNGEE in the germline V gene. Deletions cut 0 bases from V and 2 bases from J, with 12 bases between. CDR3 DNA sequence: TGTGCCAGCAGCGTAGGCAGGTCATTAACCTACGAGCAGTACTTC. Residues: CASSVGRSLTYEQYF.

V and J are TRBV4-3 and TRBJ1-2, with 7 bases matching TRBD1. The length of the CDR3 is 14 residues. V lost 5 bases, J lost 6 bases, and 9 bases stayed unmatched. Germline V gene lookup returns CDR1 LGHNA and CDR2 YSLEER. This CDR3 reads CASSTSGGLDGYTF. CDR3 in DNA: TGCGCCAGCAGCACCTCAGGGGGGTTGGATGGCTACACCTTC.

This clone has just one count. This chain joins TRBV9 and TRBJ2-1, with D unclear. V was cut by 4 bases and J by 1 base, with 12 bases left in between. The CDR3 totals 15 residues. The germline gives CDR1 SGDLS, CDR2 YYNGEE. The CDR3: CASSPGGGSYNEQFF. DNA for the CDR3: TGTGCCAGCAGCCCAGGTGGCGGTTCCTACAATGAGCAGTTCTTC.

The V call is TRBV21-1, the J call TRBJ2-3; the table assigns TRBD2, which was not confirmed against the DNA. TRBV21-1 is designated a pseudogene. The CDR3 spans 21 residues. The DNA for the CDR3 is TGTGCCAGCAGCAAAGCGGGAAACGGGGGGGCCTCCCTCGCCTATATAGATACGCAGTATTTT. Amino acids: CASSKAGNGGASLAYIDTQYF.

V is TRBV3-1 (or the pseudogene TRBV3-2) and J is TRBJ2-7; D gene ambiguous. Germline assignment: CDR1 LGHDT and CDR2 YNNKEL (reference sequence). The V end lost 0 bases, the J end lost 2 bases, and 11 bases lay between the germline ends. This CDR3 is 15 amino acids long. The CDR3: CASSQDSVGAYEQYF. The CDR3, as DNA: TGTGCCAGCAGCCAAGACAGCGTGGGCGCCTACGAGCAGTACTTC.

This clone was counted only a few times. V gene TRBV6-2 or TRBV6-3 combines with J gene TRBJ2-1, with TRBD2 identical over 13 bases. Germline values: CDR1 MNHEY, CDR2 SVGEGT. The CDR3 contains 18 residues. The ends lost 6 bases at V and 6 bases at J; junction bases unmatched: 14. CDR3 protein: CASSPGLAGSVQANEQFF. The CDR3 region has the DNA TGTGCCAGCAGCCCGGGACTAGCGGGGAGTGTTCAGGCCAATGAGCAGTTCTTC.

The gene calls are TRBV9 and TRBJ2-2; 9 bases map to TRBD1. After removal of 2 bases from V and 5 bases from J, the junction contained 10 bases not matched to a gene. This CDR3 spans 17 amino acids. The germline V gene has CDR1 SGDLS and CDR2 YYNGEE. DNA of the CDR3: TGTGCCAGCAGCGTGGGGGACAGGGCCGCGGTTACCGGGGAGCTGTTTTTT. Its translation: CASSVGDRAAVTGELFF.

This chain joins TRBV27 and TRBJ2-1, with 8 bases lining up with TRBD1. Per germline, CDR1 MNHEY and CDR2 SMNVEV (reference sequence). V shed 7 bases and J 5 bases; nucleotides not matched to a gene: 10. The CDR3 sequence is 15 residues long. CDR3 residues: CASTGDRGWNNEQFF. The CDR3 bases are TGTGCCAGCACCGGCGACAGGGGCTGGAACAATGAGCAGTTCTTC.

This chain's CDR3 is CASSEGSYTGELFF. CDR3 DNA: TGTGCCAGCAGCGAAGGGTCTTACACCGGGGAGCTGTTTTTT. V usage is TRBV9 and J usage is TRBJ2-2, with D unclear. CDR3 size: 14 residues. V lost 3 bases to trimming and J lost 3 bases, with 9 bases between them. Per germline, CDR1 SGDLS and CDR2 YYNGEE.

The rearrangement links TRBV24-1 to TRBJ2-2, with a weak D call TRBD1 (6 bases). Germline V gene lookup returns CDR1 KGHDR and CDR2 SFDVKD. V was pared by 7 bases and J by 6 bases, with 8 bases between. The CDR3 has 12 amino acids. The CDR3 loop reads CATRDSPGELFF. The DNA of the CDR3 is TGTGCCACCAGGGACAGCCCCGGGGAGCTGTTTTTT.

The chain carries TRBV19 and TRBJ1-5, with a tentative D call TRBD1 (6 bases). Germline lookup yields CDR1 LNHDA and CDR2 SQIVND (reference sequence). Trimming cost V 7 bases and J 5 bases, with 12 bases left between them. This CDR3 has 13 residues. Written as DNA, the CDR3 is TGTGCCAGTAACAGGGAGGGTCATCAGCCCCAGCATTTT. It is translated as CASNREGHQPQHF.